Many counts were recorded for the clone carrying this T cell receptor beta chain. Its antigen is unknown. The sample belongs to a study of T cells in Graves' hyperthyroidism and ophthalmopathy. Across the whole study: Peripheral blood was taken when the disease was first diagnosed, before any treatment began. General study points: Progression to ophthalmopathy was predicted a median of roughly 6.5 months early.

Amplified TCR beta CDR3 regions came from RNA transcripts. An initial round of RT-PCR targeting the TCR CDR3 relied on the HTBI primer set. TCRdb processed the multiplex PCR reads anew with MiXCR; each CDR3 protein has one entry. The repertoire holds 650,000 to 850,000 distinct CDR3 sequences, with about 19% as singletons. Trimming took off 2 bases at V and 7 bases at J, with 15 bases between the two ends. The germline V gene has CDR1 KGHSH and CDR2 LQKENI. The CDR3 covers 15 residues. Hyperthyroidism had been newly diagnosed in patients aged 18 to 65, and its duration was under 2 months. Patients with uncontrolled infections, other autoimmune diseases, pregnancy or lactation were excluded.

This TCR came from a woman in her forties or fifties with Graves' hyperthyroidism that later progressed to Graves' ophthalmopathy. The sample was blood. The chain couples TRBV18 to TRBJ2-1; D is uncertain. The CDR3 DNA follows: TGTGCCAGCTCACCAGGTATGGTAAAGGGAAATGAGCAGTTCTTC. As protein: CASSPGMVKGNEQFF.